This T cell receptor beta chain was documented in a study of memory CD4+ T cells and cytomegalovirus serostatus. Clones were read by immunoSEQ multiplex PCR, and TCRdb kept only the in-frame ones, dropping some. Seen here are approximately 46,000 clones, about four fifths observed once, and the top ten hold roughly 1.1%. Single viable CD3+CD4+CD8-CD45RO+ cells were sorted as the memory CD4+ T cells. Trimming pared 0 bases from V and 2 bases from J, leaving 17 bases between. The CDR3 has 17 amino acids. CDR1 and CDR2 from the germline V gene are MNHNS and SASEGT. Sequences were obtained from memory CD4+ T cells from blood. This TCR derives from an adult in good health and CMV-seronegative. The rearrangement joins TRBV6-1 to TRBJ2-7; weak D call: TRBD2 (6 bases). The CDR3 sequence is CASSEAGGSSIPYEQYF. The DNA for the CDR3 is TGTGCCAGCAGTGAAGCGGGGGGTAGCTCAATCCCCTACGAGCAGTACTTC.